What follows are 27 T cell receptor beta chains derived from one specimen sequenced in a study of naive and memory T cell subsets. TCR cDNA received a 3' ligated oligonucleotide that carried a UMI. Four PCR rounds used nested alpha and beta constant region primers plus the SP2 primer. TCRdb itself ran the UMI-ligation and nested PCR reads through MiXCR, one entry per CDR3 protein. Of about 25,000 distinct CDR3 sequences in the sample, 5.2% were seen once. The material sequenced was blood. The origin of the receptors is an adult in good health.

This clonotype was detected many times. The chain is built from TRBV6-5 and TRBJ2-7; 9 positions agree with TRBD1. Germline CDR1 MNHEY, CDR2 SVGAGI. V shed 6 bases, J shed 2 bases, and the junction held 8 bases outside the gene matches. CDR3 size: 15 residues. CDR3 sequence: CASSPQGTGPYEQYF. The CDR3 DNA reads TGTGCCAGCAGCCCGCAGGGGACAGGGCCCTACGAGCAGTACTTC.

This clonotype was detected ten times or more. V and J are TRBV18 and TRBJ2-7, with D possibly matching TRBD1 (6 bases). CDR3 length: 15 amino acids. V lost 2 bases, J lost 1 base, and 12 bases lay in between. Germline CDR1 reads KGHSH; CDR2 reads LQKENI. CDR3 in DNA: TGTGCCAGCTCACCAGTCAGGGGTGAGTCCTACGAGCAGTACTTC. The encoded protein is CASSPVRGESYEQYF.

In regard to this clonotype: This could be a read error, since a much larger clone is one nucleotide away. The genes are TRBV27 and TRBJ2-1; unclear D gene. Germline V gives CDR1 MNHEY, CDR2 SMNVEV (reference sequence). The CDR3 spans 15 residues. In DNA, the CDR3 is TGTGCCAGCAGTTTTGGGGAAGGGCCCTACAATGAGCATTTCTTC. Amino acid sequence: CASSFGEGPYNEHFF.

This clonotype was seen repeatedly, ten times or more. V gene TRBV29-1 combines with J gene TRBJ2-5; D may be TRBD2 (6 bases). There are 13 residues in the CDR3. Between the trimmed V and J ends, which lost 8 bases and 6 bases, there was a span of 19 bases. Germline-derived CDR1 and CDR2 are SQVTM and ANQGSEA. Here the CDR3 reads CSFRTSPIQTQYF. The CDR3 DNA is TGCAGCTTTCGCACTAGCCCAATTCAGACCCAGTACTTC.

This clonotype was found many times. The chain is built from TRBV20-1 and TRBJ2-7; 7 nucleotides agree with TRBD2. The CDR3 is made up of 13 amino acids. Germline V gene data show CDR1 as DFQATT and CDR2 as SNEGSKA (reference sequence). With V trimmed by 6 bases and J by 1 base, 6 bases remained unmatched. As DNA, the CDR3 is TGCAGTGCCGCGGGGCGGGGGTCCTACGAGCAGTACTTC. This codes for CSAAGRGSYEQYF.

This clonotype was counted ten times or more. J is TRBJ2-5 and V is TRBV27, with D tentatively TRBD1 (5 bases). V was clipped by 6 bases and J by 1 base, with 12 bases between them. CDR1 is MNHEY, CDR2 SMNVEV, per germline (reference sequence). The CDR3 is 14 residues long. CDR3 amino acids: CASRLTAAQETQYF. CDR3 bases: TGTGCCAGCAGATTGACAGCAGCCCAAGAGACCCAGTACTTC.

This clonotype was detected ten times or more. The V call is TRBV29-1, the J call TRBJ2-1, with 11 nucleotides matching TRBD2. J lost 5 bases, V lost 6 bases, and 9 bases had no gene match. The CDR3 contains 15 residues. CDR1 SQVTM and CDR2 ANQGSEA come from the germline V gene. The CDR3 loop is CSVRDPSGRNNEQFF. The CDR3 DNA is TGCAGCGTGAGGGACCCTAGCGGGAGGAACAATGAGCAGTTCTTC.

This clonotype has at least ten counts. The V call is TRBV29-1, the J call TRBJ1-1; 9 positions match TRBD1. V was clipped by 3 bases and J by 5 bases; unmatched bases: 1. CDR1 is SQVTM, CDR2 ANQGSEA, per germline. The CDR3 contains 12 residues. The CDR3 here is CSVDDRGTEAFF. DNA of the CDR3: TGCAGCGTTGACGACAGGGGGACTGAAGCTTTCTTT.

This clonotype has ten or more counts. The chain couples TRBV5-1 to TRBJ2-4; D might be TRBD1 or TRBD2, each matching 5 bases. The CDR3 contains 13 residues. Germline-derived CDR1 and CDR2 are SGHRS and YFSETQ. Trimming left V 4 bases short and J 1 base short, with 6 bases between. CDR3 region: CASSGTAKNIQYF. The CDR3 coding sequence is TGCGCCAGCAGCGGGACGGCCAAAAACATTCAGTACTTC.

The chain recombines TRBV5-6 with TRBJ1-3; D unresolved. Trimming left V 4 bases short and J 5 bases short, with 19 bases between. The CDR3 sequence is 16 residues long. Germline V gives CDR1 SGHDT, CDR2 YYEEEE. The CDR3: CASSRRTIDRRNTIYF. The CDR3 coding sequence is TGTGCCAGCAGCCGCCGGACCATTGATAGGAGAAACACCATATATTTT. The variable domain in full, with the rest retrieved from reference TRBV5-6 and TRBJ1-3, is DAGVTQSPTHLIKTRGQQVTLRCSPKSGHDTVSWYQQALGQGPQFIFQYYEEEERQRGNFPDRFSGHQFPNYSSELNVNALLLGDSALYLCASSRRTIDRRNTIYFGEGSWLTVV.

This clonotype was counted many times. J is TRBJ1-5 and V is TRBV15; TRBD1 matches 7 bases. There are 16 residues in the CDR3. V lost 2 bases, J lost 1 base, and 5 bases stayed unmatched. Germline-derived CDR1 and CDR2 are LNHNV and YYDKDF (reference sequence). CDR3 loop: CATSRNWDSSNQPQHF. CDR3 bases: TGTGCCACCAGCAGAAATTGGGACAGCAGCAATCAGCCCCAGCATTTT.

A few counts support this clonotype. The J gene is TRBJ2-7, the V gene TRBV20-1; D assignment may be TRBD1 or TRBD2 (5 bases each). This CDR3 is built from 15 residues. V was trimmed by 0 bases and J by 5 bases, leaving 17 bases between them. The germline gives CDR1 DFQATT, CDR2 SNEGSKA (reference sequence). Here the CDR3 reads CSARDRARRGDEQYF. Written as DNA, the CDR3 is TGCAGTGCTAGAGATCGAGCGAGACGAGGGGACGAGCAGTACTTC.

The genes are TRBV7-8 and TRBJ1-4, with unresolved D. With 3 bases removed from V and 5 bases from J, the gap between germline ends came to 10 bases. Germline V gene data show CDR1 as SGHVS and CDR2 as FQNEAQ. The CDR3 totals 14 residues. DNA for the CDR3: TGTGCCAGCAGCTTCCGCGGGAGGAATGAAAAACTGTTTTTT. Encoded protein: CASSFRGRNEKLFF.

This clonotype was recorded many times. V is TRBV9 and J is TRBJ2-1; D might be TRBD1 (7 bases). CDR1 is SGDLS and CDR2 is YYNGEE in the germline V gene. V was shortened by 0 bases and J by 3 bases, with 16 bases between the two germline ends. The CDR3 covers 17 residues. The CDR3: CASSVEGAGSFYNEQFF. CDR3 nucleotides: TGTGCCAGCAGCGTAGAGGGGGCGGGATCGTTCTACAATGAGCAGTTCTTC.

This clonotype was seen ten or more times. V usage is TRBV11-3 and J usage is TRBJ2-1; 10 bases map to TRBD2. Germline V gives CDR1 SGHNT, CDR2 YENEEA. With 5 bases clipped from V and 10 bases from J, the junction kept 23 bases outside the gene matches. This CDR3 has 19 amino acids. CDR3 sequence (DNA): TGTGCCAGCAGCCTGCTTTCCCCCGGAGGGCTAGCGGGAGTGAACGAGCAGTTCTTC. Residues: CASSLLSPGGLAGVNEQFF. The whole variable domain, remainder taken from reference TRBV11-3 and TRBJ2-1, is EAGVVQSPRYKIIEKKQPVAFWCNPISGHNTLYWYLQNLGQGPELLIRYENEEAVDDSQLPKDRFSAERLKGVDSTLKIQPAELGDSAVYLCASSLLSPGGLAGVNEQFFGPGTRLTVL.

The gene calls are TRBV9 and TRBJ2-2; TRBD2 might be the D (6 bases). The germline V gene has CDR1 SGDLS and CDR2 YYNGEE. The CDR3 has 15 amino acids. Trimming cost V 0 bases and J 4 bases, with 10 bases left between them. CDR3 region: CASSVDVRGTGELFF. DNA for the CDR3: TGTGCCAGCAGCGTAGACGTGCGGGGCACCGGGGAGCTGTTTTTT.

This clonotype was counted many times. V gene TRBV20-1 combines with J gene TRBJ1-1; a possible D gene is TRBD1 (5 bases). V lost 0 bases, J lost 10 bases, and 18 bases lay in between. Germline-derived CDR1 and CDR2 are DFQATT and SNEGSKA (reference sequence). The CDR3 spans 14 residues. The CDR3 loop reads CSARDPSPGPGAFF. The CDR3 DNA is TGCAGTGCTAGAGATCCATCCCCAGGGCCCGGAGCTTTCTTT.

This clonotype was seen more than once but under ten times. The rearrangement uses TRBV12-3 or TRBV12-4 and TRBJ2-1; 7 nucleotides align to TRBD2. V lost 7 bases to trimming and J lost 7 bases; unmatched junction nucleotides: 19. This CDR3 has 17 amino acids. CDR3 bases: TGTGCCAGCACGGCGTGGGCGTTGGCGGGAGTTAGTAATGAGCAGTTCTTC. It specifies CASTAWALAGVSNEQFF.

This clonotype was seen ten or more times. The V call is TRBV12-3 or TRBV12-4, the J call TRBJ1-2; TRBD1 matches 12 bases. Unmatched junction bases numbered 8, after V lost 7 bases and J lost 8 bases. The CDR3 consists of 14 residues. The CDR3 loop reads CASTSGTGGRGYTF. The CDR3 DNA is TGTGCCAGCACCTCCGGGACAGGGGGCCGAGGCTACACCTTC.

This clonotype was picked up many times. This chain connects TRBV29-1 to TRBJ2-5; perhaps TRBD1 as D (6 bases). V lost 7 bases and J 4 bases, leaving 19 bases between the germline ends. This CDR3 has 14 residues. CDR1 is SQVTM, CDR2 ANQGSEA, per germline. This CDR3 reads CSAPQTGPGETQYF. The CDR3 bases are TGCAGCGCTCCTCAGACAGGTCCGGGAGAGACCCAGTACTTC.

This clonotype was detected only a few times. This sequence joins TRBV20-1 and TRBJ2-7; 10 nucleotides agree with TRBD2. The CDR3 sequence is 16 residues long. The germline V gene has CDR1 DFQATT and CDR2 SNEGSKA (reference sequence). With V trimmed by 3 bases and J by 5 bases, 13 bases remained unmatched. The CDR3 nucleotides read TGCAGTGCTAGCCGGCTAGCGGGAGACCCGCGTCACGAGCAGTACTTC. Its translation: CSASRLAGDPRHEQYF.

This clonotype was recorded many times. The genes are TRBV10-3 and TRBJ2-7; tentatively, D is TRBD1 (5 bases). Germline V gene data show CDR1 as ENHRY and CDR2 as SYGVKD. Trimming stripped 2 bases from V and 3 bases from J, with 11 bases between. The CDR3 totals 14 residues. CDR3 sequence: CAISERTLNYEQYF. DNA of the CDR3: TGTGCCATCAGTGAGAGGACACTAAACTACGAGCAGTACTTC.

As concerns this clonotype: A much larger clone differs by one base, so this may be a read error. The chain links TRBV7-2 to TRBJ2-7; TRBD2 might be the D (6 bases). This CDR3 has 12 amino acids. Germline V gene data show CDR1 as SGHTA and CDR2 as FQGNSA. V gave up 6 bases and J gave up 6 bases, with 12 bases separating them. CDR3 loop: CASRLTSSEQYF. The DNA of the CDR3 is TGTGCCAGCAGATTAACTAGCTCCGAGCAGTACTTC.

This clonotype showed up many times. The rearrangement uses TRBV6-2 or TRBV6-3 and TRBJ1-3; D is undetermined. CDR1 and CDR2 (germline): MNHEY, SVGEGT. This CDR3 is 15 amino acids long. The V end lost 5 bases, the J end lost 0 bases, and 11 bases lay between the germline ends. CDR3 DNA: TGTGCCAGCAGTCCCGGACGGCGCTCTGGAAACACCATATATTTT. Protein: CASSPGRRSGNTIYF.

This clonotype came up many times. The V call is TRBV5-6, the J call TRBJ2-5; D remains ambiguous. Deletions cut 0 bases from V and 4 bases from J, with 10 bases between. The CDR3 totals 14 residues. Per the germline V gene, CDR1 is SGHDT and CDR2 is YYEEEE. The CDR3 loop reads CASSLDFTGETQYF. CDR3 nucleotide sequence: TGTGCCAGCAGCTTGGACTTCACCGGAGAGACCCAGTACTTC.

This clonotype was seen ten or more times. CDR3 sequence reads: CSVGRVGNTEAFF. The DNA for the CDR3 is TGCAGCGTTGGGAGGGTTGGAAACACTGAAGCTTTCTTT. The chain is built from TRBV29-1 and TRBJ1-1; D unresolved. V lost 4 bases, J lost 2 bases, and 11 bases lay in between. The CDR3 sequence is 13 residues long. In germline, CDR1 is SQVTM, CDR2 ANQGSEA.

Remarks on this clonotype: Possible read error: a much larger clone is one base away. This chain uses TRBV27 with TRBJ1-1; the D is unclear. The CDR3 contains 19 residues. The germline V and J ends were trimmed by 2 bases and 0 bases, with 22 bases remaining between them. Germline V gene data show CDR1 as MNHEY and CDR2 as SMNVEV (reference sequence). DNA for the CDR3: TGTGCCAGCAGTTTAACCCGAGGCGGACTCCCTAAAATGAACACTGAAGCTTTCTTT. Protein product: CASSLTRGGLPKMNTEAFF.